This T cell receptor beta chain emerged from a study of regulatory T cells in long-lasting Graves disease. A few counts support this clonotype. Time point reported: newly diagnosed GD, antithyroid drugs for less than 3 months. PBMC RNA was the source of the TCR library. Diagnosis followed American Thyroid Association guidelines for Graves' disease. Arm-PCR of CDR3 regions and iRepertoire HTBI primers were used to build TCR beta libraries. MiXCR, run by TCRdb on the multiplex PCR reads, gives a single entry per CDR3 protein. This table has approximately 460,000 distinct CDR3 sequences, about 15% appearing once. Deletions cut 8 bases from V and 1 base from J, with 14 bases between. Germline values: CDR1 MNHEY, CDR2 SMNVEV (reference sequence). The CDR3 totals 15 residues. The same data also went into a second study, on T cells in Graves' hyperthyroidism and ophthalmopathy.

The chain couples TRBV27 to TRBJ2-2; the D is unclear. The sample here was peripheral blood mononuclear cells (PBMCs), taken at new diagnosis, from a patient treated with antithyroid drugs. The clonotype originates from a woman younger than 45 with Graves disease. The CDR3 DNA reads as TGTGCCAGCTCTAGGCTTAGGGTGAACACCGGGGAGCTGTTTTTT. It specifies CASSRLRVNTGELFF.